The 24 T cell receptor beta chains in this list originate from one sample, sequenced in a study of control samples from healthy donors and cancer patients. The data were produced by immunoSEQ multiplex PCR, yet TCRdb's version contains in-frame clones alone and is incomplete. The repertoire has fewer than 200,000 clones, 80% to 90% of them found once; the top ten carry more than 10%. Material for sequencing was blood. All receptors derive from a man aged 25 to 40 in good health.

The chain combines TRBV27 with TRBJ2-7, with 10 bases that match TRBD2. This CDR3 spans 15 amino acids. Trimming removed 0 bases from V and 4 bases from J; junction bases left unmatched: 3. Per germline, CDR1 MNHEY and CDR2 SMNVEV (reference sequence). The CDR3, as DNA: TGTGCCAGCAGTTTATCTTTAGCGGGAGGATACGAGCAGTACTTC. It encodes CASSLSLAGGYEQYF.

This clone was seen once. V gene TRBV6-1 combines with J gene TRBJ1-5, with D possibly TRBD1 on 5 matching bases. V was shortened by 2 bases and J by 4 bases, with 12 bases between the two germline ends. The CDR3 loop spans 15 amino acids. Germline values: CDR1 MNHNS, CDR2 SASEGT. The CDR3 DNA sequence: TGTGCCAGCAGTGAACCTTGGGACGGTAATCAGCCCCAGCATTTT. This codes for CASSEPWDGNQPQHF.

The chain uses TRBV6-2 or TRBV6-3 and TRBJ1-1; D may be TRBD1 (5 bases). The V and J ends lost 2 bases and 0 bases respectively, with 7 bases between them. The germline V gene encodes CDR1 MNHEY and CDR2 SVGEGT. The length of the CDR3 is 14 residues. CDR3 residues: CASSYDSMNTEAFF. CDR3 in DNA: TGTGCCAGCAGTTACGACAGCATGAACACTGAAGCTTTCTTT.

The V and J genes are TRBV7-9 and TRBJ2-3; D unresolved. V lost 5 bases to trimming and J lost 6 bases, with 18 bases between them. Germline V lookup: CDR1 SEHNR, CDR2 FQNEAQ (reference sequence). The CDR3 extends over 15 amino acids. CDR3 nucleotides: TGTGCCAGCAGCCCCGACGCGTTCGACTGGGATACGCAGTATTTT. It is translated as CASSPDAFDWDTQYF.

V is TRBV7-9 and J is TRBJ1-3; D gene uncertain. This CDR3 has 15 amino acids. V was clipped by 5 bases and J by 6 bases, with 17 bases between them. The germline V gene encodes CDR1 SEHNR and CDR2 FQNEAQ (reference sequence). Written as DNA, the CDR3 is TGTGCCAGCAGCCAGTCCGCTGGGTTACAAAACACCATATATTTT. Encoded protein: CASSQSAGLQNTIYF.

The chain couples TRBV19 to TRBJ1-4; D remains unclear. V gave up 5 bases and J gave up 8 bases, with 9 bases separating them. This CDR3 spans 12 amino acids. The germline CDR1 and CDR2 sequences are LNHDA and SQIVND (reference sequence). Here the CDR3 DNA reads TGTGCCAGTAGTTTAAGCAGGGAAAAACTGTTTTTT. Amino acid sequence: CASSLSREKLFF.

This chain links TRBV5-1 with TRBJ1-5; D uncertain. This CDR3 is 14 amino acids long. Germline V gives CDR1 SGHRS, CDR2 YFSETQ. V lost 0 bases and J lost 3, with 7 bases in between. The CDR3, as DNA: TGCGCCAGCAGCTTGGGAGGACCCAATCAGCCCCAGCATTTT. Translated: CASSLGGPNQPQHF.

V is TRBV6-1 and J is TRBJ1-1, with D unclear. Germline CDR1 reads MNHNS; CDR2 reads SASEGT. V was shortened by 3 bases and J by 0 bases, with 11 bases between the two germline ends. The CDR3 consists of 15 residues. CDR3 DNA: TGTGCCAGCAGTGACCTAGGAAGAATGAACACTGAAGCTTTCTTT. Protein: CASSDLGRMNTEAFF.

The genes are TRBV27 and TRBJ2-1, with 10 bases aligning to TRBD1. Germline trimming cut 5 bases from V and 3 bases from J; bases unmatched to any gene: 4. This CDR3 has 15 residues. Looked up from germline, CDR1 is MNHEY and CDR2 is SMNVEV (reference sequence). Here the CDR3 reads CASSTGTGDYNEQFF. In DNA, the CDR3 is TGTGCCAGCAGTACCGGGACAGGGGACTACAATGAGCAGTTCTTC.

The genes are TRBV23-1 and TRBJ1-2; no definite D call. TRBV23-1 is recorded as an ORF, its role being uncertain. The V gene lost 4 bases and the J gene lost 5 bases, with 17 bases spanning the gap. The CDR3 contains 15 residues. CDR3 amino acids: CASSLPGIFTYGYTF. In DNA, the CDR3 is TGCGCCAGCAGTCTCCCCGGGATCTTTACTTATGGCTACACCTTC.

The chain couples TRBV4-1 to TRBJ1-5; TRBD1 agrees at 9 bases. Trimming removed 3 bases from V and 2 bases from J; junction bases left unmatched: 5. Germline CDR1 MGHRA, CDR2 YSYEKL. The CDR3 has 16 residues. This CDR3 reads CASSQLTGGGNQPQHF. Written as DNA, the CDR3 is TGCGCCAGCAGCCAGCTAACAGGGGGCGGCAATCAGCCCCAGCATTTT.

This clone was detected a few times. In DNA form, the CDR3 reads TGTGCCAGCTCACCACCGGATAGGACCAAGGGTTCACCCCTCCACTTT. This codes for CASSPPDRTKGSPLHF. The V call is TRBV18, the J call TRBJ1-6; no definite D call. Germline V lookup: CDR1 KGHSH, CDR2 LQKENI. Trimming shortened V by 0 bases and J by 9 bases, and 15 bases separated the two germline ends. The CDR3 is 16 residues long.

The chain has TRBV28 and TRBJ1-2; 12 positions match TRBD1. V dropped 2 bases and J dropped 8; count of bases not matched to a gene: 15. This CDR3 has 18 residues. The germline gives CDR1 MDHEN, CDR2 SYDVKM. Written as DNA, the CDR3 is TGTGCCAGCAGTTTAGGGACAGGGGGCGGGTGGGCAGCAAAAGGCTACACCTTC. This sequence encodes CASSLGTGGGWAAKGYTF.

V is TRBV5-1 and J is TRBJ2-7; weak D call: TRBD2 (6 bases). The CDR3 has 13 amino acids. Per germline, CDR1 SGHRS and CDR2 YFSETQ. The V gene lost 5 bases and the J gene lost 1 base, with 10 bases spanning the gap. The CDR3 region is CASREGSSYEQYF. The DNA for the CDR3 is TGCGCCAGCAGGGAGGGAAGTTCCTACGAGCAGTACTTC.

The rearrangement uses TRBV7-9 and TRBJ1-1, with D tentatively TRBD1 (5 bases). CDR3 length equals 14 residues. V lost 5 bases to trimming and J lost 7 bases, with 17 bases between them. CDR1 SEHNR and CDR2 FQNEAQ come from the germline V gene (reference sequence). Written as DNA, the CDR3 is TGTGCCAGCAGCCCGAACCCAGGGTCTGGTGAAGCTTTCTTT. Translating it yields CASSPNPGSGEAFF.

V is TRBV12-3 or TRBV12-4 and J is TRBJ1-3; D possibly corresponds to TRBD1 (5 bases). The CDR3 spans 13 residues. The V end was cut by 4 bases, the J end by 6 bases, with 10 bases between. This CDR3 reads CASSSGTQNTIYF. The CDR3 region has the DNA TGTGCCAGCAGTTCCGGGACCCAAAACACCATATATTTT.

The CDR3 region has the DNA TGTGCCAGCAGCTCAAAGAGGACCGGGGAGCTGTTTTTT. Translated: CASSSKRTGELFF. This chain uses TRBV11-3 with TRBJ2-2; D is undetermined. This CDR3 has 13 amino acids. V was pared by 4 bases and J by 5 bases, with 8 bases between. Germline loops: CDR1 SGHNT, CDR2 YENEEA.

The chain uses TRBV5-1 and TRBJ2-1; tentative D call: TRBD2 (6 bases). V dropped 0 bases and J dropped 5 bases, with 12 bases sitting between them. CDR1 is SGHRS, CDR2 YFSETQ, per germline. The CDR3 extends over 15 amino acids. The CDR3 is CASSLGGLQNNEQFF. CDR3 DNA: TGCGCCAGCAGCTTGGGGGGACTTCAGAACAATGAGCAGTTCTTC.

This chain joins TRBV4-2 and TRBJ2-6; 7 nucleotides line up with TRBD2. V lost 1 base, J lost 0 bases, and 3 bases stayed unmatched. This CDR3 is built from 17 residues. The V gene's germline CDR1 is LGHNA and CDR2 YNFKEQ. The CDR3 sequence is CASSQGLADSGANVLTF. The CDR3 nucleotides read TGTGCCAGCAGCCAAGGTCTAGCGGACTCTGGGGCCAACGTCCTGACTTTC.

The chain recombines TRBV5-4 with TRBJ2-3; TRBD1 agrees at 7 bases. The CDR3 length is 16 residues. Germline V gene data show CDR1 as SGHNT and CDR2 as YYREEE (reference sequence). V shed 4 bases and J 0 bases; nucleotides not matched to a gene: 8. In DNA, the CDR3 is TGTGCCAGCAGCACCGGACAGGTTGAGAGCACAGATACGCAGTATTTT. Translation gives CASSTGQVESTDTQYF.

The CDR3 reads CASSHDSSGGNGDTQYF. In DNA, the CDR3 is TGTGCCAGCAGCCATGACTCTAGCGGGGGGAACGGAGATACGCAGTATTTT. The chain employs TRBV4-2 and TRBJ2-3; 11 bases agree with TRBD2. CDR3 length: 17 residues. V was clipped by 3 bases and J by 5 bases; unmatched bases: 10. The germline CDR1 and CDR2 sequences are LGHNA and YNFKEQ.

CDR3 sequence (DNA): TGTGCCAGCAGCTTAAGGACATTGAACACTGAAGCTTTCTTT. Its translation is CASSLRTLNTEAFF. The V and J genes are TRBV7-8 and TRBJ1-1, with D possibly TRBD1 on 5 matching bases. This CDR3 comprises 14 residues. Germline CDR1 is SGHVS and CDR2 is FQNEAQ. Trimming shortened V by 2 bases and J by 0 bases, and 7 bases separated the two germline ends. The whole variable domain, filled in from reference TRBV7-8 and TRBJ1-1, reads GAGVSQSPRYKVAKRGQDVALRCDPISGHVSLFWYQQALGQGPEFLTYFQNEAQLDKSGLPSDRFFAERPEGSVSTLKIQRTQQEDSAVYLCASSLRTLNTEAFFGQGTRLTVV.

The chain combines TRBV20-1 with TRBJ2-7; D unresolved. Germline-derived CDR1 and CDR2 are DFQATT and SNEGSKA (reference sequence). The V end lost 7 bases, the J end lost 0 bases, and 7 bases lay between the germline ends. The CDR3 loop spans 11 amino acids. The CDR3 protein is CSVRRSYEQYF. The DNA of the CDR3 is TGCAGTGTAAGACGCTCCTACGAGCAGTACTTC.

The V and J genes are TRBV11-1 and TRBJ1-3; D gene uncertain. This CDR3 region has 13 residues. V lost 6 bases to trimming and J lost 3 bases, with 9 bases between them. Germline CDR1 reads SGHAT; CDR2 reads FQDESV (reference sequence). The CDR3 here is CASSAGDGNTIYF. CDR3 nucleotides: TGTGCCAGCAGTGCGGGAGATGGAAACACCATATATTTT.